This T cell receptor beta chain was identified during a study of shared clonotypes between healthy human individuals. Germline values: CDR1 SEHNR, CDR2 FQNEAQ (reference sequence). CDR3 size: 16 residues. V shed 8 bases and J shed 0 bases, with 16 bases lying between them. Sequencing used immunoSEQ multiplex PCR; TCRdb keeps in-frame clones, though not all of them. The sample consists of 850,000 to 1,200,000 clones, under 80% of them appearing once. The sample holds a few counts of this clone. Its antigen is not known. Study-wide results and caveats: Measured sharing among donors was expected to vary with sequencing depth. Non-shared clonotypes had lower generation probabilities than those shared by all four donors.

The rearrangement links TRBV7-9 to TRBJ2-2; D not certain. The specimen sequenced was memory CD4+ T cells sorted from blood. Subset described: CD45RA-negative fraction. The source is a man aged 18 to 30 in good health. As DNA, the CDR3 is TGTGCCAGCGCTTATAGGGCGTCGACGAACACCGGGGAGCTGTTTTTT. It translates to CASAYRASTNTGELFF.